A selection of T cell receptor beta chains follows, all from one sample in a study of T cell responses to AZD1222 COVID-19 vaccine. Sequencing was performed with immunoSEQ multiplex PCR; in TCRdb, only in-frame clones are kept and a portion is missing. The sample lists about 180,000 clones, 80% to 95% occurring once. The input for sequencing was peripheral blood, taken 28 days after the second AZD1222 dose. These receptors were obtained from an adult who received the AZD1222 COVID-19 vaccine. Each CDR3 is given with its conserved first and last residue.

V	J	length	CDR3
TRBV28	TRBJ2-7	12	CASRLTNFEQYF
TRBV7-2	TRBJ2-7	18	CASSSQLAGGLSSYEQYF
TRBV27	TRBJ1-5	14	CASSLKQGDQPQHF
TRBV29-1	TRBJ2-1	16	CSFCLAGTPGLHEQFF
TRBV7-9	TRBJ2-7	13	CASSLGSGVEQYF
TRBV18	TRBJ1-5	15	CASSPTGGGNQPQHF
TRBV7-3	TRBJ2-3	14	CASSLTRFTDTQYF
TRBV9	TRBJ2-1	14	CASSALQREHEQFF
TRBV5-1	TRBJ2-3	15	CASSLAAASGDTQYF
TRBV19	TRBJ2-2	14	CASSPRVNTGELFF
TRBV6-5	TRBJ1-6	15	CASSYSWTGGSPLHF
TRBV9	TRBJ1-6	15	CASSGSGQLNSPLHF
TRBV9	TRBJ2-2	16	CASSVGGGANTGELFF
TRBV7-9	TRBJ1-4	15	CASSPQGGPNEKLFF
TRBV30	TRBJ1-2	12	CAWSPGGSGYTF
TRBV28	TRBJ1-3	15	CASSLSRGSGNTIYF
TRBV6-5	TRBJ2-1	14	CATRRDTNYNEQFF
TRBV18	TRBJ1-1	12	CASSPWETEAFF
TRBV9	TRBJ2-3	13	CASSAHGQYTQYF
TRBV2	TRBJ2-3	15	CASSRDRGLTDTQYF
TRBV7-9	TRBJ1-5	12	CASSLPDRPQHF
TRBV6-5	TRBJ2-7	13	CASSWDRIYEQYF
TRBV3-1/TRBV3-2	TRBJ2-2	18	CASSLMGREARGTGELFF
TRBV13	TRBJ2-7	13	CASSLRLPSKQYF
TRBV6-5	TRBJ1-1	14	CASQYSGVGAEAFF
TRBV19	TRBJ1-1	11	CAVDSYTEAFF
TRBV5-1	TRBJ1-1	13	CASSLGTVTEAFF
TRBV5-1	TRBJ1-1	13	CASSSTENTEAFF
TRBV28	TRBJ2-1	16	CASSFPGLSSYNEQFF
TRBV25-1	TRBJ2-1	18	CASSEYLPGPYFRNEQFF
TRBV30	TRBJ2-1	14	CAWSEQGAYNEQFF
TRBV27	TRBJ2-7	15	CASSLAGPLSYEQYF
TRBV18	TRBJ1-3	13	CASSPDSGNTIYF
TRBV24-1	TRBJ2-3	17	CATSDLGLAGSTDTQYF
TRBV7-9	TRBJ2-1	13	CASSLVLANEQFF
TRBV9	TRBJ2-5	13	CASGRGHQETQYF
TRBV4-1	TRBJ1-1	16	CASSQGDRSLNTEAFF
TRBV10-3	TRBJ2-1	15	CAISAGTSGGNEQFF
TRBV18	TRBJ1-6	13	CASSPQGSSPLHF
TRBV5-1	TRBJ1-4	15	CASSLTGDSSEKLFF
TRBV30	TRBJ1-4	14	CAWSVQSANEKLFF
TRBV19	TRBJ2-1	17	CASSIGTGSSSYNEQFF
TRBV7-9	TRBJ1-5	15	CASSQGQGVPQPQHF
TRBV5-1	TRBJ2-3	17	CASSPARDSGGADTQYF
TRBV24-1	TRBJ1-2	15	CATSDNRGRVPGYTF
TRBV16	TRBJ1-2	13	CASSQSSNYGYTF
TRBV7-7	TRBJ2-5	15	CASSLGLADQETQYF
TRBV5-5	TRBJ2-7	14	CASSLERGFYEQYF
TRBV19	TRBJ2-7	15	CASSYSARGSYEQYF
TRBV9	TRBJ2-3	17	CASSVFELANSTDTQYF